The rows below give T cell receptor beta chains drawn from one sample of a study of CD8 T cells in Susac syndrome. MiXCR, run by TCRdb on the immunoSEQ multiplex PCR reads, gives a single entry per CDR3 protein. The data show around 280,000 distinct CDR3 sequences, with about 90% seen just once and 0.065% held by the top ten. The sequencing input was CD4+ T cells from PBMCs. The receptors shown here come from a human donor with multiple sclerosis. Both conserved end residues are part of each CDR3. D genes are given only for firm matches. A clone size is listed for some rows: how often the clone was seen (once, few, many), or a class if it is expanded.

cdr3_nt cdr3_aa j_call d_call clone_size v_call
TGCGCCAGCAGCTTGGAGCCATCCGTCCCTGAAGCTTTCTTT CASSLEPSVPEAFF TRBJ1-1 . . TRBV5-1
TGTGCCAGCAGCTTGGCCTTGGACTATGGCTACACCTTC CASSLALDYGYTF TRBJ1-2 . . TRBV5-4
TGTGCCAGCTCACCTGAGGCGGGGGAGAACACTGAAGCTTTCTTT CASSPEAGENTEAFF TRBJ1-1 . . TRBV18
TGTGCCAGTAGTATCGGTCAGCCCCAGCATTTT CASSIGQPQHF TRBJ1-5 . . TRBV19
TGTGCCAGCAGCTTTGCTGCGGGGGTTGACACAGATACGCAGTATTTT CASSFAAGVDTDTQYF TRBJ2-3 TRBD2 . TRBV11-3
TGCAGTGCTAGTCCCAGCGGGGGGCCAAACACCGGGGAGCTGTTTTTT CSASPSGGPNTGELFF TRBJ2-2 TRBD2 . TRBV20-1
TGCAGTGCTAGAGATGGCCACGAGCAGTACTTC CSARDGHEQYF TRBJ2-7 . . TRBV20-1
TGCAGTGCCCGAGGAGGGGGGAGAAACATTCAGTACTTC CSARGGGRNIQYF TRBJ2-4 . . TRBV20-1
TGTGCCAGCTCATCAAGGGCAGCGGACGGCTACGAGCAGTACTTC CASSSRAADGYEQYF TRBJ2-7 . . TRBV18
TGTGCCAGCTCACCACCCAATAACAATGAGCAGTTCTTC CASSPPNNNEQFF TRBJ2-1 . . TRBV18
TGTGCCAGCAGCCTGACAGGGTACGACTATGGCTACACCTTC CASSLTGYDYGYTF TRBJ1-2 TRBD1 once TRBV5-4
TGTGCCAGCAGCCTAGGGGGAAGTCGTAGAGGCTACACCTTC CASSLGGSRRGYTF TRBJ1-2 . few TRBV11-2
TGTGCCATCAGGGGACAGGCCGACTACAATGAGCAGTTCTTC CAIRGQADYNEQFF TRBJ2-1 TRBD1 . TRBV10-3
TGTGCCAGCAGCTTGTTAGTTGACAGGGGCTACGAGCAGTACTTC CASSLLVDRGYEQYF TRBJ2-7 TRBD1 . TRBV7-9
TGCAGTGCTAGTTCTGAGCCTTCCTACGAGCAGTACTTC CSASSEPSYEQYF TRBJ2-7 . . TRBV20-1
TGTGCCAGCAGCCAAGGGTACAGTTCCGAGCAGTACTTC CASSQGYSSEQYF TRBJ2-7 . . TRBV3-1
TGTGCCAGCAGCTTAGGGGCGACAGGGAAAGAGACCCAGTACTTC CASSLGATGKETQYF TRBJ2-5 TRBD1 . TRBV7-9
TGCAGTGCTAAATGGGGACAGGGCAAAAACATTCAGTACTTC CSAKWGQGKNIQYF TRBJ2-4 TRBD1 . TRBV20-1
TGTGCCAGCAGCTTAGGTGTAGCTGGAACCTACGAGCAGTACTTC CASSLGVAGTYEQYF TRBJ2-7 . . TRBV7-8
TGTGCCGGGCAAACACAGGGGGCCCCCGGGGATGACTACACCTTC CAGQTQGAPGDDYTF TRBJ1-2 TRBD1 . TRBV30
TGTGCCAGCAGCCAAGACGGCGCCAGACACACTGAAGCTTTCTTT CASSQDGARHTEAFF TRBJ1-1 . . TRBV3-1
TGCGCCAGCAGCCGACAGGATGATGAGCAGTTCTTC CASSRQDDEQFF TRBJ2-1 . . TRBV5-1
TGTGCCAGCAGTGAGGGTATGGGCGAGCAGTACTTC CASSEGMGEQYF TRBJ2-7 . . TRBV6-1
TGTGCCAGCAGGCCTCAGGGGTTTAATGAAAAACTGTTTTTT CASRPQGFNEKLFF TRBJ1-4 . . TRBV12-3/TRBV12-4
TGTGCCAGCTCACCAAGGCACCAAGAGACCCAGTACTTC CASSPRHQETQYF TRBJ2-5 . . TRBV18
TGTGCCAGCAGCCCACCGTGGGGCAGTGAAGCTTTCTTT CASSPPWGSEAFF TRBJ1-1 . . TRBV11-2
TGTGCCAGCGCCTACAGTATCCACACTGAAGCTTTCTTT CASAYSIHTEAFF TRBJ1-1 . . TRBV6-2/TRBV6-3
TGTGCCAGCAGCTTTGGGATTTTTGCTTACAATGAGCAGTTCTTC CASSFGIFAYNEQFF TRBJ2-1 . . TRBV7-2
TGTGCCAGTAGTGGCCCGGGACAGGGGGCATGGGGCTACACCTTC CASSGPGQGAWGYTF TRBJ1-2 TRBD1 . TRBV19
TGTGCCAGCAGTGGGGGACAGGGTGGCGAGACCCAGTACTTC CASSGGQGGETQYF TRBJ2-5 TRBD1 . TRBV12-3/TRBV12-4
TGCAGCGCCTCGGGACTAGCGGGCACAGATACGCAGTATTTT CSASGLAGTDTQYF TRBJ2-3 TRBD2 . TRBV29-1
TGTGCCAGCAGGGGAGGGGGGACTCCGACCTACAATGAGCAGTTCTTC CASRGGGTPTYNEQFF TRBJ2-1 . once TRBV2
TGTGCCAGCAGTTACTCTAGCCTCGTACGGACTGAAGCTTTCTTT CASSYSSLVRTEAFF TRBJ1-1 . . TRBV6-2/TRBV6-3
TGCAGTGCTTCGGGGATCTATAATTCACCCCTCCACTTT CSASGIYNSPLHF TRBJ1-6 . . TRBV20-1
TGTGCCAGCAGCTTTCCCGACAGGGCGAGGACTGAAGCTTTCTTT CASSFPDRARTEAFF TRBJ1-1 TRBD1 few TRBV11-2
TGTGCCAGCAGCTTAGCGATGTTCACAGATACGCAGTATTTT CASSLAMFTDTQYF TRBJ2-3 . . TRBV7-6